These 24 T cell receptor beta chains were sequenced from one sample in a study of T cell repertoires in cytomegalovirus infection. TCRdb independently ran MiXCR on the reads; one entry per CDR3 protein. The profile shows under 150,000 distinct CDR3 sequences, 30% of them singletons. What these receptors recognize is not known. The material was CD8+ T cells from cultured PBMCs, obtained from culture after CMV antigen stimulation. The source is a human donor in good health (CMV status not recorded). Some clones in this sample may be carry-over from other donors' samples.

The chain's CDR3 is CASSSFRNLNTEAFF. The CDR3 DNA is TGTGCCAGCAGTAGCTTCAGAAACTTGAACACTGAAGCTTTCTTT. V and J are TRBV6-5 and TRBJ1-1; unclear D gene. The CDR3 runs to 15 residues. V was cut by 5 bases and J by 0 bases, with 13 bases left in between. Germline V gene data show CDR1 as MNHEY and CDR2 as SVGAGI.

This clonotype was counted a few times. This chain connects TRBV28 to TRBJ2-1, with a tentative D call TRBD2 (7 bases). CDR3 length: 18 amino acids. The V gene lost 2 bases and the J gene lost 8 bases, with 25 bases spanning the gap. The germline V gene encodes CDR1 MDHEN and CDR2 SYDVKM. The CDR3 DNA is TGTGCCAGCAGTTTAGAATTTTTGGGGGGGGGCTCTTGGGATGAGCAGTTCTTC. This translates into CASSLEFLGGGSWDEQFF. The entire variable domain, with the rest obtained from reference TRBV28 and TRBJ2-1, is as follows: DVKVTQSSRYLVKRTGEKVFLECVQDMDHENMFWYRQDPGLGLRLIYFSYDVKMKEKGDIPEGYSVSREKKERFSLILESASTNQTSMYLCASSLEFLGGGSWDEQFFGPGTRLTVL.

This clonotype is deemed medium-sized. The chain is built from TRBV28 and TRBJ2-1; D tentatively reads TRBD1 or TRBD2 (5 bases each). Deletions cut 6 bases from V and 12 bases from J, with 18 bases between. The germline V gene has CDR1 MDHEN and CDR2 SYDVKM. The CDR3 sequence is 13 residues long. The CDR3 is CASSPVGVRWQFF. The CDR3 nucleotides are TGTGCCAGCAGCCCAGTGGGGGTCCGCTGGCAGTTCTTC.

The rearrangement links TRBV29-1 to TRBJ2-1; D is ambiguous. V was shortened by 7 bases and J by 8 bases, with 15 bases between the two germline ends. The length of the CDR3 is 12 residues. From germline, CDR1 is SQVTM and CDR2 ANQGSEA. The DNA of the CDR3 is TGCAGCGCACGTATTCTAACTGATGAGCAGTTCTTC. Its translation: CSARILTDEQFF.

This clonotype was seen repeatedly, ten times or more. The chain combines TRBV7-2 with TRBJ1-2, with D hard to call. V lost 1 base, J lost 0 bases, and 12 bases lay in between. Germline V CDR1 and CDR2: SGHTA, FQGNSA. This CDR3 is built from 16 residues. CDR3 sequence reads: CASSLVGVRTNYGYTF. The CDR3 DNA reads TGTGCCAGCAGCTTAGTCGGGGTCAGAACTAACTATGGCTACACCTTC.

The chain employs TRBV20-1 and TRBJ2-5, with D possibly called TRBD1 or TRBD2 (5 bases each). V was shortened by 5 bases and J by 4 bases, with 23 bases between the two germline ends. This CDR3 has 16 residues. Germline CDR1 DFQATT, CDR2 SNEGSKA (reference sequence). The CDR3 DNA follows: TGCAGTGCTTTAGTCTTGGGACGGCGGAGAGGAGAGACCCAGTACTTC. Protein sequence: CSALVLGRRRGETQYF.

The J gene is TRBJ2-5, the V gene TRBV7-6, with D perhaps matching TRBD2 (6 bases). The CDR3 loop spans 12 amino acids. CDR1 is SGHVS, CDR2 FNYEAQ, per germline. Trimming pared 5 bases from V and 5 bases from J, leaving 9 bases between. The CDR3 is CASSAAGETQYF. Written as DNA, the CDR3 is TGTGCCAGCAGCGCGGCGGGGGAGACCCAGTACTTC.

This CDR3 is CASSVGVQGQETQYF. CDR3 bases: TGTGCCAGCAGCGTCGGGGTTCAGGGTCAAGAGACCCAGTACTTC. V and J are TRBV7-2 and TRBJ2-5; D might be TRBD1 or TRBD2, each matching 5 bases. CDR3 length: 15 residues. Trimming took off 5 bases at V and 2 bases at J, with 15 bases between the two ends. Germline CDR1 is SGHTA and CDR2 is FQGNSA. Drawing the rest from reference TRBV7-2 and TRBJ2-5, the complete variable domain is GAGVSQSPSNKVTEKGKDVELRCDPISGHTALYWYRQSLGQGLEFLIYFQGNSAPDKSGLPSDRFSAERTGGSVSTLTIQRTQQEDSAVYLCASSVGVQGQETQYFGPGTRLLVL.

This clonotype was detected a few times. This chain joins TRBV2 and TRBJ2-2; the D is unclear. The CDR3 spans 11 residues. V was pared by 3 bases and J by 8 bases, with 4 bases between. Germline V gene lookup returns CDR1 SNHLY and CDR2 FYNNEI. In DNA, the CDR3 is TGTGCCAGCAGTGATCGGGGGGAGCTGTTTTTT. This sequence encodes CASSDRGELFF. Full variable domain (rest looked up from reference TRBV2 and TRBJ2-2): EPEVTQTPSHQVTQMGQEVILRCVPISNHLYFYWYRQILGQKVEFLVSFYNNEISEKSEIFDDQFSVERPDGSNFTLKIRSTKLEDSAMYFCASSDRGELFFGEGSRLTVL.

The chain has TRBV19 and TRBJ2-1; D remains ambiguous. V was shortened by 0 bases and J by 11 bases, with 8 bases between the two germline ends. The CDR3 has 12 residues. CDR1 is LNHDA and CDR2 is SQIVND in the germline V gene (reference sequence). CDR3 protein: CASSIDRTQQFF. CDR3 coding DNA: TGTGCCAGTAGTATAGACCGAACCCAGCAGTTCTTC.

This clonotype was seen a few times. The rearrangement links TRBV15 to TRBJ2-2; perhaps TRBD1 as D (6 bases). V gave up 3 bases and J gave up 5 bases, with 13 bases separating them. Germline lookup yields CDR1 LNHNV and CDR2 YYDKDF (reference sequence). The CDR3 runs 15 residues. DNA for the CDR3: TGTGCCACCAGCAGTCAGGGACACATTACCGGGGAGCTGTTTTTT. As protein: CATSSQGHITGELFF.

J is TRBJ2-7 and V is TRBV9; D is uncertain. V was clipped by 0 bases and J by 2 bases, with 9 bases between them. This CDR3 contains 14 residues. Looked up from germline, CDR1 is SGDLS and CDR2 is YYNGEE. The CDR3 DNA is TGTGCCAGCAGCGTAGCAGGCAGCCCCTACGAGCAGTACTTC. Its translation is CASSVAGSPYEQYF.

V is TRBV6-2 or TRBV6-3 and J is TRBJ2-7, with D possibly being TRBD1 (6 bases). CDR1 and CDR2 from the germline V gene are MNHEY and SVGEGT. V was shortened by 2 bases and J by 1 base, with 9 bases between the two germline ends. The length of the CDR3 is 14 residues. The CDR3 DNA sequence: TGTGCCAGCAGTTACAACGGACAGTCCTACGAGCAGTACTTC. The encoded protein is CASSYNGQSYEQYF.

As DNA, the CDR3 is TGTGCCAGCAGTAACGGTAGAAGAGAAGAGACCCAGTACTTC. It encodes CASSNGRREETQYF. The genes are TRBV6-6 and TRBJ2-5; no reliable D call. Germline CDR1 reads MNHNY; CDR2 reads SVGAGI (reference sequence). V lost 5 bases to trimming and J lost 3 bases, with 13 bases between them. This CDR3 has 14 residues.

This clonotype was picked up a small number of times. V and J are TRBV28 and TRBJ2-1, with a possible D match to TRBD1 (6 bases). V was clipped by 2 bases and J by 7 bases, with 15 bases between them. Germline CDR1 and CDR2: MDHEN and SYDVKM. This CDR3 has 15 residues. CDR3 in DNA: TGTGCCAGCAGTTTAGTGCTCCAGGGGTCAAATGAGCAGTTCTTC. The encoded protein is CASSLVLQGSNEQFF. The complete variable domain, with remaining parts taken from reference TRBV28 and TRBJ2-1, reads DVKVTQSSRYLVKRTGEKVFLECVQDMDHENMFWYRQDPGLGLRLIYFSYDVKMKEKGDIPEGYSVSREKKERFSLILESASTNQTSMYLCASSLVLQGSNEQFFGPGTRLTVL.

The rearrangement uses TRBV20-1 and TRBJ1-2, with 7 bases that match TRBD1. The V segment lost 1 base and the J segment 3 bases; nucleotides outside the gene matches: 2. The CDR3 sequence is 13 residues long. The V gene's germline CDR1 is DFQATT and CDR2 SNEGSKA (reference sequence). The chain's CDR3 is CSARVGGDYGYTF. In nucleotides, the CDR3 is TGCAGTGCTAGAGTAGGGGGCGACTATGGCTACACCTTC.

J is TRBJ2-1 and V is TRBV12-3 or TRBV12-4; 11 positions agree with TRBD1. The CDR3 contains 17 residues. V trimming: 4 bases; J trimming: 2 bases; junction bases outside the gene matches: 7. This CDR3 reads CASSSGDRGIAYNEQFF. The DNA for the CDR3 is TGTGCCAGCAGTTCGGGGGACAGGGGGATTGCCTACAATGAGCAGTTCTTC.

This clonotype was seen repeatedly, ten times or more. The chain combines TRBV7-9 with TRBJ2-3, with 9 nucleotides matching TRBD2. The CDR3 extends over 16 amino acids. Germline trimming cut 4 bases from V and 0 bases from J; bases unmatched to any gene: 5. Per germline, CDR1 SEHNR and CDR2 FQNEAQ (reference sequence). CDR3 region: CASSSTAGGSTDTQYF. In DNA form, the CDR3 reads TGTGCCAGCAGCTCCACGGCGGGGGGGAGCACAGATACGCAGTATTTT. Using reference TRBV7-9 and TRBJ2-3 for the parts outside the CDR3, the full variable domain is DTGVSQNPRHKITKRGQNVTFRCDPISEHNRLYWYRQTLGQGPEFLTYFQNEAQLEKSRLLSDRFSAERPKGSFSTLEIQRTEQGDSAMYLCASSSTAGGSTDTQYFGPGTRLTVL.

Details on this clonotype: The junction does not match germline at one end; this may be a read error. DNA of the CDR3: TGTGCTAGCAGCCCATTACCGGGGAATACAGATACGCAGTATTTT. It codes for CASSPLPGNTDTQYF. This chain joins TRBV7-7 and TRBJ2-3, with D possibly being TRBD2 (5 bases). Germline CDR1 SSHAT, CDR2 FNYEAQ (reference sequence). The CDR3 runs 15 residues.

This clonotype was seen a handful of times. This rearrangement joins TRBV6-5 to TRBJ1-1, with D hard to call. The CDR3 totals 14 residues. Trimming shortened V by 0 bases and J by 0 bases, and 5 bases separated the two germline ends. Germline values: CDR1 MNHEY, CDR2 SVGAGI. The CDR3 nucleotides read TGTGCCAGCAGTTACTCGGGAGTGAACACTGAAGCTTTCTTT. Encoded protein: CASSYSGVNTEAFF.

The chain links TRBV25-1 to TRBJ2-1; no reliable D call. The ends were cut back, 6 bases at V and 9 bases at J, with 12 bases in the middle. CDR3 length: 12 residues. From germline, CDR1 is MGHDK and CDR2 SYGVNS. CDR3: CASSYWAPEQFF. The DNA for the CDR3 is TGTGCCAGCAGCTATTGGGCACCTGAGCAGTTCTTC.

The gene calls are TRBV19 and TRBJ1-5, with unresolved D. Germline values: CDR1 LNHDA, CDR2 SQIVND (reference sequence). CDR3 size: 15 residues. Trimming removed 5 bases at V and 0 bases at J, with 11 bases between. The CDR3 loop is CASSDGPYSNQPQHF. CDR3 in DNA: TGTGCCAGTAGTGATGGACCCTATAGCAATCAGCCCCAGCATTTT.

This clonotype was counted a few times. CDR3 DNA: TGTGCCAGCAGTCCCTTACAGGGGATGAACACCGGGGAGCTGTTTTTT. Protein sequence: CASSPLQGMNTGELFF. The gene calls are TRBV7-9 and TRBJ2-2; 7 bases line up with TRBD1. Germline CDR1 SEHNR, CDR2 FQNEAQ (reference sequence). The CDR3 runs 16 residues. With 6 bases clipped from V and 1 base from J, the junction kept 8 bases outside the gene matches.

This clonotype occurred many times. The chain carries TRBV6-5 and TRBJ2-7; 11 bases are a match to TRBD1. Germline CDR1 is MNHEY and CDR2 is SVGAGI. V lost 0 bases and J lost 9; bases outside the gene matches: 16. CDR3 length: 18 residues. The CDR3 DNA sequence: TGTGCCAGCAGTTACTCTAGATCGTCGGGACAGGGGGGTTCTCGGCAGTACTTC. This translates into CASSYSRSSGQGGSRQYF.